These 9 T cell receptor beta chains originate from one sample sequenced in a study of blood T cell repertoires in COVID-19. TCRdb keeps only in-frame clones here, not all; method: immunoSEQ multiplex PCR. The sample has 300,000 to 450,000 clones, 88% seen once; the top ten hold just over 1%. The source material was PBMCs or T cells enriched from blood (not recorded which). Source of these receptors: a woman aged 25 to 39 who had been exposed to COVID-19.

This chain uses TRBV12-3 or TRBV12-4 with TRBJ1-4; 8 bases are a match to TRBD1. Losses at the gene ends were 8 bases for V and 11 bases for J; bases not matched to a gene: 4. The CDR3 covers 11 residues. CDR3 region: CASRTGRKLFF. CDR3 nucleotide sequence: TGTGCCAGCCGGACAGGGCGTAAACTGTTTTTT.

The genes are TRBV6-5 and TRBJ1-4; 8 bases are shared with TRBD1. With V trimmed by 10 bases and J by 10 bases, 11 bases remained unmatched. This CDR3 comprises 13 residues. Per germline, CDR1 MNHEY and CDR2 SVGAGI. DNA for the CDR3: TGTGCCACTCGGGAGACACAGGGGGGAAAACTGTTTTTT. Translation gives CATRETQGGKLFF.

V usage is TRBV27 and J usage is TRBJ2-7; 7 nucleotides align to TRBD1. V lost 5 bases to trimming and J lost 2 bases; unmatched junction nucleotides: 6. CDR1 and CDR2 (germline): MNHEY, SMNVEV (reference sequence). The CDR3 sequence is 14 residues long. The CDR3 here is CASSVGTDPYEQYF. For the CDR3, the DNA is TGTGCCAGCAGTGTAGGGACAGACCCCTACGAGCAGTACTTC.

The rearrangement links TRBV18 to TRBJ2-1; 11 bases fit TRBD2. Per the germline V gene, CDR1 is KGHSH and CDR2 is LQKENI. The CDR3 extends over 15 amino acids. V shed 1 base and J 12 bases; nucleotides not matched to a gene: 8. The CDR3 DNA sequence: TGTGCCAGCTCACCACTAGCGGGAGGGCCTCGAGGGCAGTTCTTC. It translates to CASSPLAGGPRGQFF.

This chain uses TRBV7-9 with TRBJ1-1; D is ambiguous. V was shortened by 0 bases and J by 3 bases, with 8 bases between the two germline ends. The CDR3 has 14 amino acids. Per germline, CDR1 SEHNR and CDR2 FQNEAQ (reference sequence). CDR3 DNA: TGTGCCAGCAGCTTAGCCTTGTTCGACACTGAAGCTTTCTTT. This gives the protein CASSLALFDTEAFF.

The chain combines TRBV13 with TRBJ2-1, with D unclear. The CDR3 extends over 14 amino acids. The germline V gene encodes CDR1 PRHDT and CDR2 FYEKMQ (reference sequence). V shed 7 bases and J shed 3 bases, with 13 bases lying between them. CDR3 protein: CASTGRINYNEQFF. As DNA, the CDR3 is TGTGCCAGCACTGGCAGGATTAACTACAATGAGCAGTTCTTC.

V usage is TRBV7-5 and J usage is TRBJ2-3; the table's D gene call, TRBD1, was not cross checked with the DNA. TRBV7-5 is shown as a pseudogene. This CDR3 comprises 16 residues. CDR3 region: CARSLLPGQGTDTQYF. As DNA, the CDR3 is TGTGCCAGAAGCTTACTACCGGGACAGGGAACAGATACGCAGTATTTT.

V gene TRBV10-1 combines with J gene TRBJ2-7, with D possibly matching TRBD2 (6 bases). This CDR3 region has 16 residues. Trimming took off 0 bases at V and 1 base at J, with 13 bases between the two ends. From germline, CDR1 is WNHNN and CDR2 SYGVQD (reference sequence). Written as DNA, the CDR3 is TGCGCCAGCAGTGAGTCGAGGCTAGCGAGGTCCTACGAGCAGTACTTC. It specifies CASSESRLARSYEQYF.

This chain links TRBV19 with TRBJ1-2; D uncertain. Germline V gene sequence: CDR1 LNHDA, CDR2 SQIVND (reference sequence). Trimming cost V 5 bases and J 2 bases, with 18 bases left between them. The CDR3 has 16 amino acids. The CDR3 coding sequence is TGTGCCAGTAGTCCTTATCTGGGCCCTGGGAACTATGGCTACACCTTC. Translation: CASSPYLGPGNYGYTF. The full variable domain, completed using reference TRBV19 and TRBJ1-2, is DGGITQSPKYLFRKEGQNVTLSCEQNLNHDAMYWYRQDPGQGLRLIYYSQIVNDFQKGDIAEGYSVSREKKESFPLTVTSAQKNPTAFYLCASSPYLGPGNYGYTFGSGTRLTVV.